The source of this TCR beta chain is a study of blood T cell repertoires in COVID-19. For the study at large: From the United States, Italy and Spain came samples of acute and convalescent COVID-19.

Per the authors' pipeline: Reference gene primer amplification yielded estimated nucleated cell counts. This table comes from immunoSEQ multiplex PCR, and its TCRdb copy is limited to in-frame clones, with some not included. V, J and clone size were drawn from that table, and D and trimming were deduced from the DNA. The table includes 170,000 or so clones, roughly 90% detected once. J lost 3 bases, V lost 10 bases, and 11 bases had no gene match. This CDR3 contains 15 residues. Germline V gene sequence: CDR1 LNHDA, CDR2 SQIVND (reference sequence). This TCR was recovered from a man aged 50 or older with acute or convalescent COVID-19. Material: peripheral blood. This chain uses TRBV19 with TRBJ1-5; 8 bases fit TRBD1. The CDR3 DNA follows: TGTGCCACTACCGATGGACAGGGACCCAATCAGCCCCAGCATTTT. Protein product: CATTDGQGPNQPQHF.